This T cell receptor (beta chain) emerged from a study of T cells in Graves' hyperthyroidism and ophthalmopathy. RNA transcripts yielded amplified TCR beta CDR3 regions. The HTBI primer set served for first-round RT-PCR of the TCR CDR3. TCRdb ran MiXCR on the multiplex PCR reads and lists one entry per CDR3 protein. Of hundreds of thousands of distinct CDR3 sequences in the sample, roughly 14% were seen once. Ophthalmopathy patients showed a Clinical Activity Score of at least 3, NOSPECS grade of at least 4 and duration under 3 months. This sample holds PBMCs from 9.5 to 10 ml fresh peripheral blood. Sequenced sample: blood. The sequence was obtained from a man aged 18 to 29 with Graves' ophthalmopathy.

The CDR3 DNA sequence: TGTGCCTGGTCCGGGACTAGCGTGGGAGAGACCCAGTACTTC. Amino acid sequence: CAWSGTSVGETQYF. The rearrangement links TRBV30 to TRBJ2-5; 10 bases align to TRBD2. The CDR3 contains 14 residues. The germline gives CDR1 GTSNPN, CDR2 SVGIG (reference sequence). Trimming at V came to 5 bases and at J to 4 bases, leaving 7 bases not matched to a gene.